These 27 T cell receptor beta chains were sequenced from one sample in a study of shared clonotypes between healthy human individuals. TCRdb's copy holds only in-frame clones and misses some; the assay was immunoSEQ multiplex PCR. The sample gives approximately 1,500,000 clones, around 97% of which show up once; approximately 1.2% is in the top ten. Sample: naive CD4+ T cells sorted from blood. Subset denoted: CD45RA+ positively selected. The source is a man in his thirties or forties in good health.

V gene TRBV9 combines with J gene TRBJ2-2; 12 bases map to TRBD2. CDR3 length equals 15 residues. The germline gives CDR1 SGDLS, CDR2 YYNGEE. With 3 bases clipped from V and 6 bases from J, the junction kept 3 bases outside the gene matches. This chain's CDR3 is CASSERTSGAGELFF. In nucleotides, the CDR3 is TGTGCCAGCAGCGAACGGACTAGCGGGGCCGGGGAGCTGTTTTTT.

This chain connects TRBV6-6 to TRBJ1-3, with D maybe TRBD1 (6 bases). Deletions cut 6 bases from V and 6 bases from J, with 12 bases between. Germline V lookup: CDR1 MNHNY, CDR2 SVGAGI (reference sequence). The CDR3 length is 13 residues. The CDR3 reads CASSWDTLNTIYF. The CDR3 bases are TGTGCCAGCAGCTGGGACACTTTAAACACCATATATTTT.

The chain joins TRBV27 to TRBJ2-2, with no clear D. The CDR3 loop spans 15 amino acids. Germline V gives CDR1 MNHEY, CDR2 SMNVEV (reference sequence). Trimming removed 3 bases at V and 3 bases at J, with 11 bases between. The CDR3 loop is CASSLGRLHTGELFF. As DNA, the CDR3 is TGTGCCAGCAGTTTGGGCAGGCTGCACACCGGGGAGCTGTTTTTT.

The rearrangement uses TRBV5-5 and TRBJ2-3; TRBD1 is a possible D gene (6 bases). Germline-derived CDR1 and CDR2 are SGHKS and YYEKEE (reference sequence). The CDR3 extends over 15 amino acids. Deletions cut 4 bases from V and 2 bases from J, with 14 bases between. The CDR3 here is CASSPGDRYTDTQYF. The CDR3 DNA follows: TGTGCCAGCAGCCCAGGGGACCGATACACAGATACGCAGTATTTT.

The CDR3 DNA sequence: TGCGCCAGCAGCTTGGTAGGATCGAGGGAGACCCAGTACTTC. It yields the protein CASSLVGSRETQYF. The chain joins TRBV5-1 to TRBJ2-5; D is unclear. Germline-derived CDR1 and CDR2 are SGHRS and YFSETQ. This CDR3 has 14 amino acids. With 0 bases removed from V and 5 bases from J, the gap between germline ends came to 11 bases.

The chain carries TRBV7-9 and TRBJ1-4, with D perhaps matching TRBD1 (5 bases). Germline values: CDR1 SEHNR, CDR2 FQNEAQ (reference sequence). V was clipped by 5 bases and J by 8 bases, with 18 bases between them. This CDR3 has 15 amino acids. CDR3 DNA: TGTGCCAGCAGCCTGGGGACCGCTGGTCCCGAAAAACTGTTTTTT. This translates into CASSLGTAGPEKLFF.

V is TRBV2 and J is TRBJ1-1, with TRBD1 matching over 7 bases. Germline CDR1 reads SNHLY; CDR2 reads FYNNEI. Germline trimming cut 11 bases from V and 1 base from J; bases unmatched to any gene: 10. The CDR3 has 14 residues. The CDR3 region is CAGHQQGTNTEAFF. The CDR3 region has the DNA TGTGCCGGTCATCAACAGGGGACGAACACTGAAGCTTTCTTT.

The chain links TRBV2 to TRBJ2-1, with 7 nucleotides matching TRBD2. Losses at the gene ends were 5 bases for V and 3 bases for J; bases not matched to a gene: 7. Germline CDR1 SNHLY, CDR2 FYNNEI. The CDR3 has 15 amino acids. Written as DNA, the CDR3 is TGTGCCAGCAGTACCGCTAGCGGAGGCTACAATGAGCAGTTCTTC. Protein: CASSTASGGYNEQFF.

This clone was found once. The CDR3 region is CASSLGVAAPTEAFF. The DNA for the CDR3 is TGTGCCAGCAGCTTGGGGGTGGCCGCCCCCACTGAAGCTTTCTTT. This chain links TRBV5-6 with TRBJ1-1; no definite D call. Germline CDR1 is SGHDT and CDR2 is YYEEEE. CDR3 length: 15 amino acids. The germline V and J ends were trimmed by 0 bases and 4 bases, with 13 bases remaining between them.

The chain carries TRBV14 and TRBJ2-5; possible D gene TRBD1, 6 bases. Trimming pared 4 bases from V and 0 bases from J, leaving 12 bases between. CDR3 length equals 15 residues. Germline V gene data show CDR1 as SGHDN and CDR2 as FVKESK. This CDR3 reads CASSPTGLYQETQYF. The CDR3, as DNA: TGTGCCAGCAGCCCGACAGGACTGTACCAAGAGACCCAGTACTTC.

This clone has only one observation. This chain connects TRBV28 to TRBJ2-7; D may correspond to TRBD1 or TRBD2 (5 bases each). CDR1 is MDHEN and CDR2 is SYDVKM in the germline V gene. With 5 bases removed from V and 2 bases from J, the gap between germline ends came to 10 bases. The CDR3 covers 13 residues. CDR3: CASSVRDPYEQYF. DNA of the CDR3: TGTGCCAGCAGTGTCCGGGACCCCTACGAGCAGTACTTC.

The V call is TRBV4-1, the J call TRBJ2-5; weak D call: TRBD2 (7 bases). V was trimmed by 2 bases and J by 2 bases, leaving 27 bases between them. CDR1 and CDR2 (germline): MGHRA, YSYEKL. The CDR3 totals 20 residues. In DNA, the CDR3 is TGCGCCAGCAGCCAATATGCCTCCGGGGGCGGTAGCGGGTTTCAAGAGACCCAGTACTTC. Protein product: CASSQYASGGGSGFQETQYF.

This clone was seen a few times. The J gene is TRBJ2-7, the V gene TRBV18; perhaps TRBD2 as D (6 bases). The CDR3 has 15 residues. Germline loops: CDR1 KGHSH, CDR2 LQKENI. Trimming removed 2 bases at V and 2 bases at J, with 13 bases between. The CDR3 nucleotides read TGTGCCAGCTCACCATCGGAGGGGATGACCTACGAGCAGTACTTC. As protein: CASSPSEGMTYEQYF.

The chain joins TRBV7-9 to TRBJ1-1; 12 positions match TRBD1. Germline CDR1 reads SEHNR; CDR2 reads FQNEAQ (reference sequence). The CDR3 spans 17 residues. V lost 6 bases to trimming and J lost 0 bases; unmatched junction nucleotides: 8. The CDR3 DNA reads as TGTGCCAGCAGAGCGGGACAGGGGGCAAAGATGAACACTGAAGCTTTCTTT. This encodes CASRAGQGAKMNTEAFF.

The chain joins TRBV9 to TRBJ2-1; TRBD2 agrees at 9 bases. Germline assignment: CDR1 SGDLS and CDR2 YYNGEE. There are 16 residues in the CDR3. Losses at the gene ends were 1 base for V and 0 bases for J; bases not matched to a gene: 2. The DNA of the CDR3 is TGTGCCAGCAGCGTAACTAGCGGGTTCTCCTACAATGAGCAGTTCTTC. This translates into CASSVTSGFSYNEQFF.

The V gene is TRBV28, the J gene TRBJ1-4; no reliable D call. The CDR3 has 14 residues. Trimming left V 1 base short and J 4 bases short, with 7 bases between. The germline gives CDR1 MDHEN, CDR2 SYDVKM. CDR3: CASSLYRFNEKLFF. The CDR3 DNA reads TGTGCCAGCAGTTTATATAGGTTTAATGAAAAACTGTTTTTT.

The rearrangement uses TRBV7-7 and TRBJ2-5; possibly TRBD2 for D (6 bases). The CDR3 is 14 amino acids. V was cut by 4 bases and J by 2 bases, with 11 bases left in between. The germline V gene encodes CDR1 SSHAT and CDR2 FNYEAQ (reference sequence). CDR3 residues: CASSSVAGQETQYF. The DNA for the CDR3 is TGTGCCAGCAGCTCCGTGGCGGGGCAAGAGACCCAGTACTTC.

This clone was seen a single time. The CDR3, as DNA: TGTGCCAGCAGTTACTCGAACGGCGGAGGGGAGACCCAGTACTTC. It encodes CASSYSNGGGETQYF. The V and J genes are TRBV6-6 and TRBJ2-5, with D maybe TRBD2 (6 bases). Germline CDR1 reads MNHNY; CDR2 reads SVGAGI (reference sequence). The V end was cut by 0 bases, the J end by 5 bases, with 13 bases between. CDR3 length: 15 residues.

The V and J genes are TRBV14 and TRBJ2-5; D possibly corresponds to TRBD2 (5 bases). Per germline, CDR1 SGHDN and CDR2 FVKESK. The CDR3 spans 14 residues. V gave up 0 bases and J gave up 4 bases, with 9 bases separating them. The CDR3 loop is CASSQEVAGETQYF. CDR3 coding DNA: TGTGCCAGCAGCCAAGAAGTGGCGGGAGAGACCCAGTACTTC.

The rearrangement uses TRBV15 and TRBJ1-5; 8 bases map to TRBD1. V trimming: 2 bases; J trimming: 7 bases; junction bases outside the gene matches: 4. The CDR3 is made up of 14 amino acids. Germline-derived CDR1 and CDR2 are LNHNV and YYDKDF (reference sequence). This chain's CDR3 is CATSRQGALQPQHF. The CDR3 DNA sequence: TGTGCCACCAGCAGACAGGGGGCCTTGCAGCCCCAGCATTTT.

The chain combines TRBV27 with TRBJ1-5, with 8 bases fitting TRBD1. Germline-derived CDR1 and CDR2 are MNHEY and SMNVEV (reference sequence). The CDR3 totals 16 residues. V dropped 4 bases and J dropped 1; count of bases not matched to a gene: 6. The CDR3 is CASSSQQGGSNQPQHF. CDR3 nucleotides: TGTGCCAGCAGTTCCCAACAGGGGGGAAGCAATCAGCCCCAGCATTTT.

V and J are TRBV6-1 and TRBJ2-1; D remains ambiguous. Germline V lookup: CDR1 MNHNS, CDR2 SASEGT. CDR3 length: 16 residues. The V end was cut by 0 bases, the J end by 4 bases, with 13 bases between. Here the CDR3 reads CASSEAYRFLYNEQFF. CDR3 coding DNA: TGTGCCAGCAGTGAAGCTTACCGGTTCCTTTACAATGAGCAGTTCTTC.

This chain uses TRBV19 with TRBJ2-1, with 7 bases fitting TRBD2. Germline CDR1 reads LNHDA; CDR2 reads SQIVND (reference sequence). CDR3 length: 17 residues. Trimming removed 0 bases from V and 4 bases from J; junction bases left unmatched: 9. The DNA of the CDR3 is TGTGCCAGTAGTATAGATCTCGGGAGGCCCAATTACAATGAGCAGTTCTTC. It specifies CASSIDLGRPNYNEQFF.

The chain employs TRBV2 and TRBJ2-7, with D perhaps matching TRBD1 (5 bases). Looked up from germline, CDR1 is SNHLY and CDR2 is FYNNEI. This CDR3 has 12 residues. Between the trimmed V and J ends, which lost 3 bases and 5 bases, there was a span of 8 bases. The CDR3 is CASSDRGHEQYF. The CDR3 DNA follows: TGTGCCAGCAGTGATAGGGGCCACGAGCAGTACTTC.

V usage is TRBV7-8 and J usage is TRBJ2-1; TRBD2 agrees at 8 bases. This CDR3 has 14 residues. V lost 4 bases to trimming and J lost 13 bases; unmatched junction nucleotides: 12. CDR1 is SGHVS, CDR2 FQNEAQ, per germline. CDR3 coding DNA: TGTGCCAGCAGCTCCCCGGTGGGGGCGGGAGGACAGTTCTTC. It codes for CASSSPVGAGGQFF.

The chain couples TRBV7-3 to TRBJ2-3; D might be TRBD2 (6 bases). The V and J ends lost 0 bases and 10 bases respectively, with 17 bases between them. This CDR3 has 15 amino acids. The germline V gene encodes CDR1 SGHTA and CDR2 FQGTGA. The chain's CDR3 is CASSLTSRGAMAQYF. CDR3 bases: TGTGCCAGCAGCTTAACGTCGCGGGGAGCCATGGCGCAGTATTTT.

Details on this clone: The same CDR3 can be traced to other DNA sequences in this sample. J is TRBJ2-3 and V is TRBV7-2; D is undetermined. CDR3 size: 12 residues. V was shortened by 0 bases and J by 6 bases, with 4 bases between the two germline ends. Per germline, CDR1 SGHTA and CDR2 FQGNSA. The CDR3 DNA follows: TGTGCCAGCAGCTTAGCTCTGGATACGCAGTATTTT. This translates into CASSLALDTQYF.